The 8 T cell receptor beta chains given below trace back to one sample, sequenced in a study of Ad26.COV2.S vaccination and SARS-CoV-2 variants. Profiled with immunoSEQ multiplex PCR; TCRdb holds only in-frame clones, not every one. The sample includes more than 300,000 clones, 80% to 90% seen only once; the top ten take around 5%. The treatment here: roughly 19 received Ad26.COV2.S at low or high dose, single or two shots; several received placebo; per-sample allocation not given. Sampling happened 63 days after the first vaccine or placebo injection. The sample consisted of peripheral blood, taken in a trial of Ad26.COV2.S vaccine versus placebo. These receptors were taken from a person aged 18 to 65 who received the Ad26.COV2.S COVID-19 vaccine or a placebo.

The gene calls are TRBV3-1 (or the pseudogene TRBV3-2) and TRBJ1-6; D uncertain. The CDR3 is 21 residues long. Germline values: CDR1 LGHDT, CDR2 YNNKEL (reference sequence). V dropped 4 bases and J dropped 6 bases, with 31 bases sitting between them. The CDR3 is CASSPDRSSPQDLKANSPLHF. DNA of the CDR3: TGTGCCAGCAGCCCCGATAGATCTAGCCCTCAGGATTTGAAGGCTAATTCACCCCTCCACTTT.

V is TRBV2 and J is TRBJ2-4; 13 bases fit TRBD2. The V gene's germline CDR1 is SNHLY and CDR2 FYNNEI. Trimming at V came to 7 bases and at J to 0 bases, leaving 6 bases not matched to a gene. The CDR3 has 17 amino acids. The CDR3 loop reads CASNIGLAGVAKNIQYF. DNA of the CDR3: TGTGCCAGCAACATTGGACTAGCGGGGGTAGCCAAAAACATTCAGTACTTC.

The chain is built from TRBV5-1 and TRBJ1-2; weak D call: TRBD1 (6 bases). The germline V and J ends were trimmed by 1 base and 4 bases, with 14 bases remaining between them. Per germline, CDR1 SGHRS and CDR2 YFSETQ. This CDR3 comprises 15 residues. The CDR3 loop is CASSLSRGRGYGYTF. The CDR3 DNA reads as TGCGCCAGCAGCTTGTCCAGGGGCCGCGGCTATGGCTACACCTTC.

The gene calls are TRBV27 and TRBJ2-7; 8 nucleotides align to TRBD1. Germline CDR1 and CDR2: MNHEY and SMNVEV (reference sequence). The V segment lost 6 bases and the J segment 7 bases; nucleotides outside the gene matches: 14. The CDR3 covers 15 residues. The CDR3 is CASRRQRQGRLEQYF. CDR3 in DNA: TGTGCCAGCAGACGACAGCGACAGGGGCGGCTTGAGCAGTACTTC.

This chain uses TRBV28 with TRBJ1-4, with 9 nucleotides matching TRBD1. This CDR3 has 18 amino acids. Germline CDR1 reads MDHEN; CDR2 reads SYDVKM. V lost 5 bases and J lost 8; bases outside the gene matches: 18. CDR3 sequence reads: CASSPFGSYRTGEEKLFF. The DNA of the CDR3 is TGTGCCAGCAGTCCATTCGGGTCGTATCGGACAGGGGAGGAAAAACTGTTTTTT.

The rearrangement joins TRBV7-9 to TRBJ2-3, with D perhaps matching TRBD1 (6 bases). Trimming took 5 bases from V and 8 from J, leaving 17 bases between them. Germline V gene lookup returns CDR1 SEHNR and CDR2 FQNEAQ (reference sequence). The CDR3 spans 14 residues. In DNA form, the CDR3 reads TGTGCCAGCAGCGAGCTACAGGGTCAAGTTACGCAGTATTTT. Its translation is CASSELQGQVTQYF. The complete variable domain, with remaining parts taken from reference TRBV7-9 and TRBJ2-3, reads DTGVSQNPRHKITKRGQNVTFRCDPISEHNRLYWYRQTLGQGPEFLTYFQNEAQLEKSRLLSDRFSAERPKGSFSTLEIQRTEQGDSAMYLCASSELQGQVTQYFGPGTRLTVL.

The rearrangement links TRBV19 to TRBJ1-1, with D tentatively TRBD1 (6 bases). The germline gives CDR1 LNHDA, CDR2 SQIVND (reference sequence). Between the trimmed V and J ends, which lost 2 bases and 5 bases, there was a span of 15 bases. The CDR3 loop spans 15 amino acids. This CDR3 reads CASSIRAGGWTEAFF. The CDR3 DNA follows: TGTGCCAGTAGTATAAGGGCCGGGGGCTGGACTGAAGCTTTCTTT.

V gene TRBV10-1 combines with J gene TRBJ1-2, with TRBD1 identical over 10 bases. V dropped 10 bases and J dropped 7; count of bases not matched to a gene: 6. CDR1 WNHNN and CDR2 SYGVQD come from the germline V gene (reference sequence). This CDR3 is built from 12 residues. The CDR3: CAIRQGALGYTF. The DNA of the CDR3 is TGCGCCATCCGACAGGGGGCGCTTGGCTACACCTTC.